This TCR beta chain was identified during a study of cytomegalovirus exposure and HLA in healthy donors. In the case of this clone: Its matching antigen is unknown.

PCR involved 60 Vbeta and 13 Jbeta primers. TCRdb's table, derived via immunoSEQ multiplex PCR, lists solely in-frame clones and lacks some. This sample has approximately 210,000 clones; about four fifths occur once, and the top ten carry roughly 10%. General study findings and limits: Rare TCR sequences dominated, though some public TCRs recurred in many donors. Researchers catalogued about 160 TCR beta chains as cytomegalovirus-associated.

Germline values: CDR1 MNHNY, CDR2 SVGAGI (reference sequence). Trimming shortened V by 8 bases and J by 8 bases, and 10 bases separated the two germline ends. The CDR3 totals 12 residues. The source material was PBMCs. The chain joins TRBV6-6 to TRBJ2-6, with no clear D. This sequence was found in a woman aged 50 to 65 in good health and CMV-seropositive. The CDR3 coding sequence is TGTGCCAGCGGGCTATCGCCCAACGTCCTGACTTTC. This sequence encodes CASGLSPNVLTF.